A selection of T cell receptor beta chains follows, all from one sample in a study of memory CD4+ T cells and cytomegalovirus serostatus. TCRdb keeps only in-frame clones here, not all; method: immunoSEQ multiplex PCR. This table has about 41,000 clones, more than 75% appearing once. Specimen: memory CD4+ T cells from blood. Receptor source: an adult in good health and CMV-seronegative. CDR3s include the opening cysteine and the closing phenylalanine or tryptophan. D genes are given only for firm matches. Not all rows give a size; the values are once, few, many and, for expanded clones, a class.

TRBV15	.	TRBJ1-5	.	CATAPGGQPQHF	TGTGCCACGGCCCCAGGAGGTCAGCCCCAGCATTTT
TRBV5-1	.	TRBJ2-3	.	CASSHGTDTQYF	TGCGCCAGCAGCCACGGCACAGATACGCAGTATTTT
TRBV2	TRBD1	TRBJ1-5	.	CATTGGAGQPQHF	TGTGCCACCACAGGGGGCGCAGGTCAGCCCCAGCATTTT
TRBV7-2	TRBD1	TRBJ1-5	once	CASSSATGGNQPQHF	TGTGCCAGCAGCTCCGCCACAGGGGGCAATCAGCCCCAGCATTTT
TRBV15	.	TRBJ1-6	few	CATSRDLLGNSPLHF	TGTGCCACCAGCAGAGATCTGTTGGGTAACTCACCCCTCCACTTT
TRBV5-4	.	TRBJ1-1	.	CASSWGLRNTEAFF	TGTGCCAGCAGCTGGGGGCTTCGGAACACTGAAGCTTTCTTT
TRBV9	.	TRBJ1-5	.	CASSPEGTNYQPQHF	TGTGCCAGCAGCCCAGAGGGGACAAACTATCAGCCCCAGCATTTT
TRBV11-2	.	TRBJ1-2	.	CASSLGGDYGYTF	TGTGCCAGCAGCTTAGGGGGGGACTATGGCTACACCTTC
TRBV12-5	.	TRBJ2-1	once	CASGGTLSYNEQFF	TGTGCTAGTGGTGGGACCCTCTCCTACAATGAGCAGTTCTTC
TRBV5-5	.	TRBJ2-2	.	CASSLGPILAGELFF	TGTGCCAGCAGCTTGGGCCCAATCCTCGCCGGGGAGCTGTTTTTT
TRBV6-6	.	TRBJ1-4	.	CATIFDEKLFF	TGTGCCACCATTTTTGATGAAAAACTGTTTTTT
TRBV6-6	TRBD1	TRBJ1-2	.	CASSYPETGTGYGYTF	TGTGCCAGCAGTTACCCCGAGACAGGGACGGGATATGGCTACACCTTC
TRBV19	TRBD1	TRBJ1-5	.	CASSNRGWGQPQHF	TGTGCCAGTAGTAACAGGGGCTGGGGTCAGCCCCAGCATTTT
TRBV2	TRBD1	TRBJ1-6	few	CASRRTGDYNSPLHF	TGTGCCAGCAGAAGGACAGGGGATTATAATTCACCCCTCCACTTT
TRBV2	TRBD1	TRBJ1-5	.	CASSLTLTGSNQPQHF	TGTGCCAGCAGTCTGACTCTGACAGGGAGCAATCAGCCCCAGCATTTT
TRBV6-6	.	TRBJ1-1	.	CASKKGDGNTEAFF	TGTGCCAGCAAAAAAGGTGATGGGAACACTGAAGCTTTCTTT
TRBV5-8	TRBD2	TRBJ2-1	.	CASSRTSGGFPSYNEQFF	TGTGCCAGCAGCCGAACTAGCGGCGGCTTCCCCTCCTACAATGAGCAGTTCTTC
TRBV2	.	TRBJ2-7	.	CASKGETYEQYF	TGTGCCAGCAAGGGGGAAACATACGAGCAGTACTTC
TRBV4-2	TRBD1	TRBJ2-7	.	CASSHDRAGYEQYF	TGTGCCAGCAGCCACGACAGGGCTGGCTACGAGCAGTACTTC
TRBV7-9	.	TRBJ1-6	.	CASSLISASDSPLHF	TGTGCCAGCAGCTTAATTTCGGCCTCGGATTCACCCCTCCACTTT
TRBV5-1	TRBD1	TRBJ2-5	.	CASTLMGQGQETQYF	TGCGCCAGCACCTTAATGGGACAGGGGCAAGAGACCCAGTACTTC
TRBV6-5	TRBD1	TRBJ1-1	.	CASSSQGGNTEAFF	TGTGCCAGCAGTTCCCAGGGGGGGAACACTGAAGCTTTCTTT
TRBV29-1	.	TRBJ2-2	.	CSAGDSRTGELFF	TGCAGCGCGGGGGACAGCCGCACCGGGGAGCTGTTTTTT
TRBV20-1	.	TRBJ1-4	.	CSAQRGGKLFF	TGCAGTGCTCAACGGGGGGGAAAACTGTTTTTT
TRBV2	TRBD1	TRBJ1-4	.	CASRDGRDRAIF	TGTGCCAGCAGGGATGGCCGGGACAGGGCGATCTTT
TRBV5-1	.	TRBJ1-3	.	CASSLGRSGRSSGNTIYF	TGCGCCAGCAGCTTGGGGCGTTCTGGTAGATCTTCTGGAAACACCATATATTTT
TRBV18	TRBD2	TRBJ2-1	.	CASSRLAGGSYNEQFF	TGTGCCAGCTCACGACTAGCGGGGGGCTCCTACAATGAGCAGTTCTTC
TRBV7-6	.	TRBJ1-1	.	CASSIEIGGYTEAFF	TGTGCCAGCAGCATCGAGATAGGAGGGTACACTGAAGCTTTCTTT
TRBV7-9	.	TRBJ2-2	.	CASSLLGGELFF	TGTGCCAGCAGCTTACTGGGCGGGGAGCTGTTTTTT
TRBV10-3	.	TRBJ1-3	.	CAISEGPLSGNTIYF	TGTGCCATCAGTGAGGGACCTCTGTCCGGAAACACCATATATTTT
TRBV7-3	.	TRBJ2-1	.	CASSSPDQEQFF	TGTGCCAGCAGCTCACCAGATCAAGAACAGTTCTTC
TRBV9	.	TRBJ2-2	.	CASSVGRQTNTGELFF	TGTGCCAGCAGCGTAGGGCGGCAGACGAACACCGGGGAGCTGTTTTTT
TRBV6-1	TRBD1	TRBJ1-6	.	CASEDRGGYSPLHF	TGTGCCAGCGAGGACAGGGGGGGGTATTCACCCCTCCACTTT
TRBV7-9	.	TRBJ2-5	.	CASSQEPPSAGTQYF	TGTGCCAGCAGCCAAGAGCCCCCTAGCGCTGGGACCCAGTACTTC
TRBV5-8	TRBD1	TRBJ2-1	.	CASSSGTGGWNEQFF	TGTGCCAGCAGCTCAGGGACAGGGGGCTGGAATGAGCAGTTCTTC